The 9 T cell receptor beta chains listed next were all sequenced from one sample in a study of patients and donors after allogeneic stem cell transplantation. TCRdb ran MiXCR on the RT-PCR reads and lists one entry per CDR3 protein. The sample records around 160,000 distinct CDR3 sequences, around 28% being singletons. The sample comprised blood, either unsorted or a sorted T cell fraction (not recorded which). These receptors originate from a human donor who was either an allogeneic HSCT recipient or a stem cell or donor lymphocyte infusion donor (not recorded which). It is not recorded whose cells these are; they may come from a transplant donor.

This clonotype was recorded a few times. The rearrangement joins TRBV27 to TRBJ1-5; 10 positions agree with TRBD1. The V gene's germline CDR1 is MNHEY and CDR2 SMNVEV (reference sequence). The CDR3 runs to 15 residues. Trimming took 8 bases from V and 0 from J; bases not matched to a gene: 4. The DNA for the CDR3 is TGTGCCAGCTGGGACAGGGGATATAGCAATCAGCCCCAGCATTTT. Encoded protein: CASWDRGYSNQPQHF.

The gene calls are TRBV9 and TRBJ2-7; TRBD1 might be the D (5 bases). Germline V gene sequence: CDR1 SGDLS, CDR2 YYNGEE. The CDR3 is 13 amino acids. Trimming removed 0 bases at V and 9 bases at J, with 13 bases between. CDR3 coding DNA: TGTGCCAGCAGCGTAGAGGGGCCTTACCCGCAGTACTTC. Translated, it gives CASSVEGPYPQYF.

The sample holds a few counts of this clonotype. This sequence joins TRBV29-1 and TRBJ2-7; D unresolved. The CDR3 sequence is 13 residues long. The ends were cut back, 4 bases at V and 0 bases at J, with 10 bases in the middle. Germline CDR1 and CDR2: SQVTM and ANQGSEA. The CDR3 loop is CSVGSPLSYEQYF. The CDR3 nucleotides are TGCAGCGTTGGGTCTCCGCTCTCCTACGAGCAGTACTTC.

This sequence joins TRBV12-3 or TRBV12-4 and TRBJ2-7; 8 bases fit TRBD2. J was trimmed by 4 bases and V by 1 base; bases with no gene match: 3. The CDR3 spans 14 residues. The CDR3 nucleotides are TGTGCCAGCAGTTTAGAAGCGGGAGTATACGAGCAGTACTTC. Residues: CASSLEAGVYEQYF.

The chain combines TRBV4-1 with TRBJ2-7; 10 bases fit TRBD1. CDR3 length: 14 amino acids. J gave up 5 bases and V 1 base, and 2 bases lay outside the gene matches. CDR1 is MGHRA and CDR2 is YSYEKL in the germline V gene. The CDR3 loop is CASSQGDRGNEQYF. Here the CDR3 DNA reads TGCGCCAGCAGCCAAGGGGACAGGGGTAACGAGCAGTACTTC.

This sequence joins TRBV14 and TRBJ1-2, with D hard to call. In germline, CDR1 is SGHDN, CDR2 FVKESK. Between the trimmed V and J ends, which lost 1 base and 4 bases, there was a span of 13 bases. The CDR3 has 15 residues. DNA for the CDR3: TGTGCCAGCAGCCAAGTTGCGGGTCCTTTCTATGGCTACACCTTC. Amino acids: CASSQVAGPFYGYTF.

The chain recombines TRBV24-1 with TRBJ2-1; maybe TRBD2 (5 bases). The CDR3 totals 13 residues. Trimming left V 9 bases short and J 9 bases short, with 17 bases between. Germline V CDR1 and CDR2: KGHDR, SFDVKD. The CDR3 coding sequence is TGTGCCACCGGCAGCGGAGGTATCGGTGAGCAGTTCTTC. Translating it yields CATGSGGIGEQFF.

This clonotype was observed many times. The chain employs TRBV12-3 or TRBV12-4 and TRBJ2-7; unclear D gene. The ends were cut back, 2 bases at V and 4 bases at J, with 9 bases in the middle. The CDR3 loop spans 13 amino acids. The CDR3 coding sequence is TGTGCCAGCAGTTTACGGTACTTATACGAGCAGTACTTC. Encoded protein: CASSLRYLYEQYF.

This clonotype was counted between two and nine times. The chain recombines TRBV7-3 with TRBJ2-3, with 9 bases fitting TRBD2. V lost 0 bases to trimming and J lost 4 bases; unmatched junction nucleotides: 5. CDR1 SGHTA and CDR2 FQGTGA come from the germline V gene. The CDR3 sequence is 16 residues long. The CDR3 region is CASSLTSGRVSDTQYF. The CDR3 nucleotides read TGTGCCAGCAGCTTAACTAGCGGGAGAGTGTCAGATACGCAGTATTTT.